One and the same sample provided the 8 T cell receptor beta chains below, sequenced in a study of T cells in Graves' hyperthyroidism and ophthalmopathy. Using RNA transcripts as the source, TCR beta CDR3 regions were amplified. TCR CDR3 regions were first amplified by RT-PCR with HTBI primers. TCRdb re-called the multiplex PCR reads with MiXCR, one entry per CDR3 protein. The table lists approximately 400,000 distinct CDR3 sequences, approximately 15% of them singletons, with around 10% in the top ten. The sample consisted of blood. The receptors were gathered from a woman in her fifties or sixties with Graves' hyperthyroidism.

On this clonotype: No DNA is shown, since the ends of the CDR3 on it are uncertain; the CDR3 is the one TCRdb lists. V is TRBV13 and J is TRBJ2-5; the table's D call, TRBD2, was not checked against the DNA. The CDR3 length is 16 residues, termini included. The V gene's germline CDR1 is PRHDT and CDR2 FYEKMQ (reference sequence). CDR3 region: CACSVDGFAGGETQYF.

This clonotype was seen at least ten times. The chain has TRBV2 and TRBJ2-2; 7 bases are shared with TRBD1. Trimming removed 10 bases from V and 3 bases from J; junction bases left unmatched: 11. The CDR3 runs 15 residues. Germline V gene data show CDR1 as SNHLY and CDR2 as FYNNEI. This CDR3 reads CANRGRGTHTGELFF. The CDR3 DNA reads as TGTGCCAACAGGGGCAGGGGGACCCACACCGGGGAGCTGTTTTTT.

With regard to this clonotype: The junction departs from germline at one end; a sequencing error may be responsible. The V gene is TRBV5-5, the J gene TRBJ1-1; possibly TRBD1 for D (5 bases). This CDR3 has 15 residues. The V gene's germline CDR1 is SGHKS and CDR2 YYEKEE (reference sequence). The CDR3 sequence: CASGFRLMGGAEAFF. The CDR3 DNA reads as TGTGCCAGCGGCTTTCGGTTGATGGGGGGGGCTGAAGCTTTCTTT.

The table lists this clonotype with a few counts. The chain carries TRBV7-9 and TRBJ2-7; 10 bases map to TRBD2. This CDR3 spans 18 amino acids. Germline V lookup: CDR1 SEHNR, CDR2 FQNEAQ (reference sequence). V shed 0 bases and J 5 bases; nucleotides not matched to a gene: 13. The CDR3 loop reads CASSLAVRASGREDEQYF. The CDR3 region has the DNA TGTGCCAGCAGCTTAGCTGTCAGGGCTAGCGGGAGAGAAGACGAGCAGTACTTC.

CDR3 nucleotides: TGTGCCAGCAGGAAGAGCCCGGGACTAGCGGGAGGAAATGAGCAGTTCTTC. The encoded protein is CASRKSPGLAGGNEQFF. The chain is built from TRBV2 and TRBJ2-1; 15 bases line up with TRBD2. Trimming took 6 bases from V and 7 from J; bases not matched to a gene: 10. Germline-derived CDR1 and CDR2 are SNHLY and FYNNEI. The CDR3 is 17 residues long.

This clonotype was found many times. The V call is TRBV5-1, the J call TRBJ2-7; 9 bases align to TRBD1. Trimming took 4 bases from V and 7 from J; bases not matched to a gene: 9. The CDR3 contains 14 residues. Germline values: CDR1 SGHRS, CDR2 YFSETQ. For the CDR3, the DNA is TGCGCCAGCAGCACGGGCGTACAGGGGGCGGAGCAGTACTTC. It codes for CASSTGVQGAEQYF.

The sample holds many counts of this clonotype. This chain uses TRBV18 with TRBJ2-3; TRBD2 matches at 10 bases. Germline V lookup: CDR1 KGHSH, CDR2 LQKENI. The CDR3 sequence is 15 residues long. J gave up 3 bases and V 4 bases, and 4 bases lay outside the gene matches. The CDR3 sequence: CASSLPGLATDTQYF. As DNA, the CDR3 is TGTGCCAGCTCACTCCCGGGACTAGCGACAGATACGCAGTATTTT. The complete variable domain, with remaining parts taken from reference TRBV18 and TRBJ2-3, reads NAGVMQNPRHLVRRRGQEARLRCSPMKGHSHVYWYRQLPEEGLKFMVYLQKENIIDESGMPKERFSAEFPKEGPSILRIQQVVRGDSAAYFCASSLPGLATDTQYFGPGTRLTVL.

V and J are TRBV5-1 and TRBJ2-5; TRBD2 aligns across 9 bases. The V gene end was trimmed by 4 bases and the J gene end by 4 bases; junction bases not matched to a gene: 11. This CDR3 is 16 amino acids long. Germline V CDR1 and CDR2: SGHRS, YFSETQ. As DNA, the CDR3 is TGCGCCAGCAGCCGAACCCTAGCGGGATCGGGAGAGACCCAGTACTTC. This codes for CASSRTLAGSGETQYF.